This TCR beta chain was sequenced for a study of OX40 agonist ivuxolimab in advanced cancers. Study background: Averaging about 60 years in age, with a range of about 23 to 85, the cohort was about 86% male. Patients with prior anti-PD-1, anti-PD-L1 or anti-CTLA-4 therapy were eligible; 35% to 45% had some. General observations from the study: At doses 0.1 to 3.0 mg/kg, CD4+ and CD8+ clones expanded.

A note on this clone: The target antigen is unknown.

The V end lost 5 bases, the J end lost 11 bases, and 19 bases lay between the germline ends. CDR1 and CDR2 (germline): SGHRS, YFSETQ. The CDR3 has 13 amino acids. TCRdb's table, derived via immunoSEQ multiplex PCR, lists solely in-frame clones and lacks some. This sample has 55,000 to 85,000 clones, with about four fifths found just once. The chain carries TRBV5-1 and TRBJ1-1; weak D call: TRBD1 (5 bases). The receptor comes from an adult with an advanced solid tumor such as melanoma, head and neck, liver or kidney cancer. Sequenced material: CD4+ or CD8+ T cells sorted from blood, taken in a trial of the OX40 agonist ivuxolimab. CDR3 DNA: TGCGCCAGCAGGCCCTTGGGCCAGGGAGGTGCTTTCTTT. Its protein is CASRPLGQGGAFF.